The clone carrying this T cell receptor (beta chain) was seen just once. Original processing methods: Amplification of reference gene primers provided the estimated nucleated cell counts. Clones were sequenced by immunoSEQ multiplex PCR, and TCRdb holds only the in-frame ones, with some missing. The V and J calls and clone size come from that table; D and trimming were worked out from the DNA. This table has around 210,000 clones, about 90% appearing once. The data are from a study of blood T cell repertoires in COVID-19. Study in general: Samples of COVID-19 (acute and convalescent) were obtained from the United States, Italy and Spain. Sample material is recorded as cDNA or gDNA derived from T cells, B-cell-depleted T cells, or PBMCs.

Looked up from germline, CDR1 is SGHTA and CDR2 is FQGNSA. V lost 4 bases and J 0 bases, leaving 12 bases between the germline ends. The CDR3 is 15 amino acids. This receptor was obtained from a young man with active or convalescent COVID-19. Sequenced input: peripheral blood. The chain is built from TRBV7-2 and TRBJ1-2; a weak D match, TRBD1 (6 bases). In nucleotides, the CDR3 is TGTGCCAGCAGCTCAAATTCAGGGGCTAACTATGGCTACACCTTC. The encoded protein is CASSSNSGANYGYTF. The full variable domain, in which reference TRBV7-2 and TRBJ1-2 provide the parts outside the CDR3, is GAGVSQSPSNKVTEKGKDVELRCDPISGHTALYWYRQSLGQGLEFLIYFQGNSAPDKSGLPSDRFSAERTGGSVSTLTIQRTQQEDSAVYLCASSSNSGANYGYTFGSGTRLTVV.